This is a list of T cell receptor delta chains from one sample in a study of Vδ1+ human thymocytes. TCRdb reanalyzed the multiplex PCR reads using CATT. Among 22,000 or so delta-chain clones, around 7.9% were seen once, and the ten largest hold about 0.9%. The sequencing sample was made of Vdelta1+ gamma-delta thymocytes from the thymus. These receptors all stem from a child under two years old who had congenital heart surgery. The CDR3 runs from the conserved cysteine through the conserved F or W. A D gene is named only where the DNA matches it firmly. Clone size is shown for a subset of rows, as once, few, many or a class of expanded clone.

V gene,D gene,clone size,J gene,CDR3 DNA,CDR3 protein
TRDV1,TRDD2,few,TRDJ1,TGTGCTCTTGCGCCTCTTCCTACATCTTCCGGGGGCCTAGACACCGATAAACTCATCTTT,CALAPLPTSSGGLDTDKLIF
TRDV1,TRDD3,few,TRDJ1,TGTGCTCTTGGGGAACTTCGGGGGATTTTGACCGATAAACTCATCTTT,CALGELRGILTDKLIF
TRDV1,-,-,TRDJ1,TGTGCTCTTGGGGAACCAGGAGGGGCTGGGGATGACACCGATAAACTCATCTTT,CALGEPGGAGDDTDKLIF
TRDV2,TRDD3,-,TRDJ1,TGTGCCGGTGACACCGGGCTACTGGGGGATATTTATAAACTCATCTTT,CAGDTGLLGDIYKLIF
TRDV1,-,-,TRDJ1,TGTGCCCTTGTTCCGCAGGCTCGGGGCTGTACACCAAGGGCCGATAAACTCATCTTT,CALVPQARGCTPRADKLIF
TRDV2,-,medium-sized,TRDJ1,TGTGCCTGTGACACTACGAATGACACCGATAAACTCATCTTT,CACDTTNDTDKLIF
TRDV1,-,-,TRDJ1,TGTGCTCTTGGGGAAACTCTCCCCGAGGAGGTTTGCCTGGGGACCTCCTGCTACGCCGATAAACTCATCTTT,CALGETLPEEVCLGTSCYADKLIF
TRDV1,-,medium-sized,TRDJ1,TGTGCTCTTGGGGAAGGTGACCTGTCAAACACCGATAAACTCATCTTT,CALGEGDLSNTDKLIF
TRDV1,TRDD3,-,TRDJ1,TGTGCTCTTGGGGAACTTAGGCTACACAGGGACTGGGGGATACGCGATAAACTCATCTTT,CALGELRLHRDWGIRDKLIF
TRDV1,TRDD3,-,TRDJ1,TGTGCTCTTGGGGAATCAGGGGCGACTGGGGGATGTTCGGCGGCCGATAAACTCATCTTT,CALGESGATGGCSAADKLIF
TRDV1,TRDD3,-,TRDJ1,TGTGCTCTTGGGGGCTTAGGGAATCCTACTGGGGGACCAAATTACACCGATAAACTCATCTTT,CALGGLGNPTGGPNYTDKLIF
TRDV1,-,-,TRDJ1,TGTGCTCTTGGGGGAACCAAGGCTTCCTACAGGGGGATACTCGGCCGTACCGATAAACTCATCTTT,CALGGTKASYRGILGRTDKLIF
TRDV1,TRDD3,few,TRDJ1,TGTGCTCTTGGGGACCACTTCGACGTTAAGTACTGGGGGACTAACACCGATAAACTCATCTTT,CALGDHFDVKYWGTNTDKLIF
TRDV1,TRDD3,few,TRDJ2,TGTGCTCTTGGGGAACTATCCCGACGTACCCCAAGGGGGATACCGGCCCCTTTGACAGCACAACTCTTCTTT,CALGELSRRTPRGIPAPLTAQLFF
TRDV1,-,-,TRDJ1,TGTGCTCTTGGGGAACTTGCTTCCTACCTGGGGGACCTTACCGATAAACTCATCTTT,CALGELASYLGDLTDKLIF
TRDV1,TRDD3,few,TRDJ1,TGTGCTCTTGGGATCCCCCGAAGCCTTCCGTTGAGTGGGGGATCCCACACCGATAAACTCATCTTT,CALGIPRSLPLSGGSHTDKLIF
TRDV1,-,-,TRDJ1,TGTGCTCTTGGGGAACTACCGGCCTTCCTACTGGGGGACCCAATTAACACCGATAAACTCATCTTT,CALGELPAFLLGDPINTDKLIF
TRDV1,TRDD3,few,TRDJ1,TGTGCTCTTGGGGAAGGTGCGGGGGATACTAAGAAACCCGATAAACTCATCTTT,CALGEGAGDTKKPDKLIF
TRDV1,TRDD3,few,TRDJ1,TGTGCTCTTGGGGAACTACCTACTCCTGGGGGTCCTCAAGTTGACACCGATAAACTCATCTTT,CALGELPTPGGPQVDTDKLIF
TRDV1,TRDD3,few,TRDJ1,TGTGCTCTCCCACCCCATAATCTGGGGGACCCCGGTTACACCGATAAACTCATCTTT,CALPPHNLGDPGYTDKLIF
TRDV1,-,-,TRDJ1,TGTGCTCTTGGGGAATTAAATCCTACCCCGGGAGTGTACACCGATAAACTCACCTTT,CALGELNPTPGVYTDKLTF
TRDV1,TRDD3,-,TRDJ1,TGTGCTCTTGACCCCCACCTTTGTCTGGGGGATAGGGGGTACACCGATAAACTCATCTTT,CALDPHLCLGDRGYTDKLIF
TRDV1,-,few,TRDJ1,TGTGCTCTTGGAGATTATGGAGGGTACACCGATAAACTCATCTTT,CALGDYGGYTDKLIF
TRDV1,TRDD3,-,TRDJ1,TGTGCTCTTGGGGAACCCGGGGGATACACCGATAAACTCATCTTT,CALGEPGGYTDKLIF
TRDV1,TRDD3,few,TRDJ1,TGTGCTCTTGGGGAACTGGAGTGGTCACGCTACTGGGGGAGAGGCACCGATAAACTCATCTTT,CALGELEWSRYWGRGTDKLIF
TRDV1,-,few,TRDJ1,TGTGCTCTTGGGGAATTGGTTCCTTGTGGGGAAGAACGCGGACTCATCTTT,CALGELVPCGEERGLIF
TRDV1,-,few,TRDJ1,TGTGCTCTTGGGTCCCCCTTTACGGGGGACGATAAACTCATCTTT,CALGSPFTGDDKLIF
TRDV1,-,-,TRDJ1,TGTGCTCTTGGGGAACAATGTGTCAACACCGATAAACTCATCTTT,CALGEQCVNTDKLIF
TRDV1,TRDD3,few,TRDJ1,TGTGCTCTTGGGGAACTTTGTTGGGGGATGCCGTACACCGATAAACTCATCTTT,CALGELCWGMPYTDKLIF
TRDV1,-,-,TRDJ1,TGTGCTCTTGGGGAATCGTTTTGGAGTAAACTCATCTTT,CALGESFWSKLIF
TRDV1,TRDD3,-,TRDJ1,TGTGCTCTTGGGGAAAGTAGGACCCCCGACTGGGGACCCTACTACACCGATAAACTCATCTTT,CALGESRTPDWGPYYTDKLIF
TRDV2,TRDD3,few,TRDJ1,TGTGCCTGTGACACCGCACCTACTGGGGGATACGGGGAGTACACCGATAAACTCATCTTC,CACDTAPTGGYGEYTDKLIF
TRDV1,TRDD3,-,TRDJ1,TGTGCTCTTGGGGAATCCAATAGGTCTGGGGGATACGGCTGCACCGATAAACTCATCTTT,CALGESNRSGGYGCTDKLIF
TRDV2,TRDD3,few,TRDJ3,TGTGCCTGTGACTCTCAAGTACTGGGGAAAAAAAGCTCCTGGGACACCCGACAGATGTTTTTC,CACDSQVLGKKSSWDTRQMFF
TRDV1,TRDD3,few,TRDJ1,TGTGCTCTTGGGGAGAATCTCTGGGGGCTACCCACGTACACCGATAAACTCATCTTT,CALGENLWGLPTYTDKLIF
TRDV1,TRDD3,-,TRDJ1,TGTGCTCTTGGGGATTCCCTCCCCTACATTCGGGGGATAAGGCCATACACCGATAAACTCATCTTT,CALGDSLPYIRGIRPYTDKLIF
TRDV2,TRDD3,few,TRDJ2,TGTGCCTGTGGTCACGGGGGGATCGAATCTTCCCAACTCTTCTTT,CACGHGGIESSQLFF
TRDV1,TRDD3,few,TRDJ1,TGTGCTCTTGGGGAACCCCCGAGATCTCAAACTGGGGGATACGCAGGCGATAAACTCATCTTT,CALGEPPRSQTGGYAGDKLIF
TRDV1,TRDD3,-,TRDJ1,TGTGCTCTTGGGGAATCCGGGGTGGGGATATATAACGGCGATAAACTCATCTTT,CALGESGVGIYNGDKLIF
TRDV1,-,few,TRDJ1,TGTGCTCTTGGGGAACATGGAGGCGATACCGATAAACTCATCTTT,CALGEHGGDTDKLIF
TRDV1,-,-,TRDJ1,TGTGCTCTTGGGGAAAACAACTTCCCCACCCGCGACTGGCCTAAACTCATCTTT,CALGENNFPTRDWPKLIF
TRDV1,TRDD3,few,TRDJ1,TGTGCTCTTGGGGGAAACCTACTCCGGCCTACTGGGGGATACCTCAGCGATAAACTCATCTTT,CALGGNLLRPTGGYLSDKLIF
TRDV1,-,few,TRDJ1,TGTGCTCTTGGGGAACTAAGGCCTTCTCACACCGATAAACTCATCTTT,CALGELRPSHTDKLIF
TRDV1,-,-,TRDJ1,TGTGCTCTTGGGGAACTCGGGGGCTTTCTCTACACCGATAAACTCATCTTT,CALGELGGFLYTDKLIF
TRDV1,-,-,TRDJ1,TGTGCTCTTGGGGTTTGTCAGTCCTTCCCTCTGGGCCGATATGGGGGAACCGATAAACTCATCTTT,CALGVCQSFPLGRYGGTDKLIF
TRDV1,-,-,TRDJ1,TGTGCTCTTGGGGAACCGCCCTCCTACGGGGCCCTCCTCTACACCGATAAACTCATCTTT,CALGEPPSYGALLYTDKLIF
TRDV1,TRDD3,-,TRDJ1,TGTGCTCTTGGGGCAGGGGGATACGGGACTCACACCGATAAACTCATCTTT,CALGAGGYGTHTDKLIF
TRDV1,TRDD3,-,TRDJ1,TGTGCTCTTGGGGAACCCGCGGGGGCCCCTTACGACTGGGGGGGCGATAAACTCATCTTT,CALGEPAGAPYDWGGDKLIF
TRDV1,-,-,TRDJ1,TGTGCTCTTGGGGTCCATCCTACCCGGGGATCCACCAACACCGATAAACTCATCTTT,CALGVHPTRGSTNTDKLIF
TRDV1,TRDD3,few,TRDJ1,TGTGCTCTTGGGGTAAGCCTTCCTACTGGGGGATACAAGTTGGCCACTGATAAACTCATCTTT,CALGVSLPTGGYKLATDKLIF
TRDV1,-,-,TRDJ1,TGTGCTCTTGGGGAACAATGCCCTCTAAAAACTGGGTTCGATAAACTCATCTTT,CALGEQCPLKTGFDKLIF
TRDV1,TRDD3,few,TRDJ1,TGTGCTCTTGGGGAAGGACTCCTGCGGCTGGGGGATCGTTGCACCGATAAACTCATCTTT,CALGEGLLRLGDRCTDKLIF
TRDV1,TRDD3,few,TRDJ1,TGTGCTCTTGGGGAATACCCGGCCTTCCTCTTTCTACTGGGGGATAGGGGGTGTAAACTCATCTTT,CALGEYPAFLFLLGDRGCKLIF
TRDV2,TRDD3,medium-sized,TRDJ3,TGTGCCTGGCCACACCACTGGGGGACTAGCTCCTGGGACACCCGACAGATGTTTTTC,CAWPHHWGTSSWDTRQMFF
TRDV1,TRDD3,-,TRDJ1,TGTGCTCTTGGGGAACTCCCCAGACTGGGGGATTCGGTTGTGCGGGATAAACTCATCTTT,CALGELPRLGDSVVRDKLIF
TRDV1,TRDD3,few,TRDJ1,TGTGCTCTTGGGGACCTGGCTCCTGGGGGATCCACCGATAAACTCATCTTT,CALGDLAPGGSTDKLIF
TRDV1,TRDD3,few,TRDJ1,TGTGCTCTTGGGGACCATCACCCTTTCCCGTGCACTGGGGGATACGCCGATAAACTCATCTTT,CALGDHHPFPCTGGYADKLIF
TRDV1,-,few,TRDJ1,TGTGCTCTTGGGGAATATTCCCATCCGCCTAAGATACGTCTGTACACCGATAAACTCATCTTT,CALGEYSHPPKIRLYTDKLIF
TRDV1,TRDD3,few,TRDJ1,TGTGCTCTTGGGGAACTCTGGGGGACCCCCCCGTACACCGATAAACTCATCTTT,CALGELWGTPPYTDKLIF